The 28 T cell receptor beta chains listed next were all sequenced from one sample in a study of blood T cells in healthy people across ages (dated by TCRdb to between 2015 and 2016). The library was obtained by 5' RACE. TCRdb shows the sequencer as Illumina HiSeq 2500. The second PCR ran for roughly 6 to 11 cycles and used a J-beta primer mix along with a sample-barcoded 5' primer. TCRdb passed the public sequencing reads through fastp at Q25 and MiXCR, retaining productive beta sequences. Identical CDR3 proteins give one entry, which carries the most common genes and DNA. This sample lists more than 1,400,000 distinct CDR3 sequences; about 43% were detected once. The top ten constitute 7% to 9% of the sample. The specimen was blood. Receptors originate from a woman aged 18-29 years in good health.

The chain combines TRBV7-9 with TRBJ1-2, with D perhaps TRBD1 (5 bases). CDR3 length equals 14 residues. V lost 2 bases and J lost 4, with 11 bases in between. Germline V CDR1 and CDR2: SEHNR, FQNEAQ (reference sequence). The CDR3 is CASSLTGTRYGYTF. The CDR3 coding sequence is TGTGCCAGCAGCTTAACAGGAACTCGCTATGGCTACACCTTC.

The CDR3 DNA sequence: TGCAGCGTTCCCGGACTAGCCCAGTGGAGGAACAATGAGCAGTACTTC. Its translation is CSVPGLAQWRNNEQYF. The chain has TRBV29-1 and TRBJ2-7, with 8 bases identical to TRBD2. Germline assignment: CDR1 SQVTM and CDR2 ANQGSEA. V lost 5 bases and J lost 7; bases outside the gene matches: 19. This CDR3 comprises 16 residues.

This clonotype was seen a handful of times. The chain carries TRBV28 and TRBJ2-5; 9 bases line up with TRBD2. The V gene's germline CDR1 is MDHEN and CDR2 SYDVKM. Trimming at V came to 3 bases and at J to 4 bases, leaving 6 bases not matched to a gene. The CDR3 extends over 15 amino acids. The CDR3 nucleotides are TGTGCCAGCAGTTTTCATAGCGGGAGATCAGAGACCCAGTACTTC. Its protein product is CASSFHSGRSETQYF.

This chain uses TRBV7-2 with TRBJ1-1; D gene unclear. The ends were cut back, 1 base at V and 3 bases at J, with 9 bases in the middle. CDR3 length: 14 amino acids. Germline CDR1 and CDR2: SGHTA and FQGNSA. CDR3 bases: TGTGCCAGCAGCTTAGGGATAGGGCACACTGAAGCTTTCTTT. Protein sequence: CASSLGIGHTEAFF.

V and J are TRBV13 and TRBJ2-5; 8 nucleotides match TRBD1. The CDR3 covers 16 residues. Trimming at V came to 2 bases and at J to 3 bases, leaving 8 bases not matched to a gene. Germline CDR1 is PRHDT and CDR2 is FYEKMQ (reference sequence). The CDR3 bases are TGTGCCAGCAGCTTACAACGGACAGGGAACAAAGAGACCCAGTACTTC. It yields the protein CASSLQRTGNKETQYF. Looking up the rest from reference TRBV13 and TRBJ2-5 gives the full variable domain: AAGVIQSPRHLIKEKRETATLKCYPIPRHDTVYWYQQGPGQDPQFLISFYEKMQSDKGSIPDRFSAQQFSDYHSELNMSSLELGDSALYFCASSLQRTGNKETQYFGPGTRLLVL.

The chain joins TRBV6-5 to TRBJ2-7; 12 bases are shared with TRBD2. Per germline, CDR1 MNHEY and CDR2 SVGAGI. This CDR3 is built from 14 residues. V gave up 6 bases and J gave up 8 bases; unmatched junction bases: 8. The CDR3 DNA is TGTGCCAGCAGCCCCGGGACTAGCGGGCGCCAGCAGTACTTC. Its translation: CASSPGTSGRQQYF.

In its sample, this clonotype was seen a few times. This chain uses TRBV12-3 or TRBV12-4 with TRBJ1-2, with D perhaps matching TRBD1 (5 bases). V gave up 8 bases and J gave up 8 bases, with 12 bases separating them. This CDR3 comprises 11 residues. The CDR3 DNA follows: TGTGCCAGCGGGGCGCCGCGGGGCTACACCTTC. This codes for CASGAPRGYTF.

In this sample, this clonotype turned up a few times. V and J are TRBV7-9 and TRBJ2-6; no clear D gene. V was clipped by 1 base and J by 3 bases, with 16 bases between them. This CDR3 spans 18 amino acids. Looked up from germline, CDR1 is SEHNR and CDR2 is FQNEAQ (reference sequence). The CDR3 protein is CASSLVVRQDRGANVLTF. DNA of the CDR3: TGTGCCAGCAGCTTAGTGGTGAGACAAGATCGTGGGGCCAACGTCCTGACTTTC.

This clonotype was picked up a small number of times. The V call is TRBV28, the J call TRBJ2-3; 9 bases are a match to TRBD1. J gave up 2 bases and V 4 bases, and 4 bases lay outside the gene matches. The CDR3 totals 15 residues. Germline V lookup: CDR1 MDHEN, CDR2 SYDVKM. The CDR3 bases are TGTGCCAGCAGTTCCGGGACAGGGCCCACAGATACGCAGTATTTT. It encodes CASSSGTGPTDTQYF.

The chain joins TRBV20-1 to TRBJ2-7; TRBD1 matches 7 bases. Judging by the DNA end, TRBJ2-5 fits better; the J call may be wrong. Germline V lookup: CDR1 DFQATT, CDR2 SNEGSKA (reference sequence). The CDR3 has 13 amino acids. In DNA, the CDR3 is TGCAGTGCTAGTAAGACAGGGATCGGGACCCAGTACTTC. This sequence encodes CSASKTGIGTQYF.

This clonotype has a handful of counts. The chain carries TRBV6-1 and TRBJ2-1, with 8 bases matching TRBD1. This CDR3 is built from 16 residues. Germline V gives CDR1 MNHNS, CDR2 SASEGT. Trimming cost V 9 bases and J 6 bases; bases outside gene matches: 16. The DNA for the CDR3 is TGTGCCAGTGGGAGGCTTCCAGGACAGGGACCCAATGAGCAGTTCTTC. It codes for CASGRLPGQGPNEQFF.

Notes on this clonotype: At one end the junction does not follow the germline gene, possibly because of a read error. CDR3 coding DNA: TGTGCCAACAGTGAGGGGTCGTCGGGGGGCTACACCTTC. Protein sequence: CANSEGSSGGYTF. The rearrangement joins TRBV10-3 to TRBJ1-2; the D gene is possibly TRBD1 (5 bases). CDR1 ENHRY and CDR2 SYGVKD come from the germline V gene. The CDR3 totals 13 residues.

As for this clonotype: Since a much larger clone is just one base distant, this may be a read error. V and J are TRBV20-1 and TRBJ2-3; D call uncertain. The germline V and J ends were trimmed by 2 bases and 4 bases, with 16 bases remaining between them. The CDR3 totals 15 residues. Germline loops: CDR1 DFQATT, CDR2 SNEGSKA (reference sequence). The CDR3 DNA reads TGCAGTGCTAGAAATGCGGTTGAAGTTCCAGATACGCAGTATTTT. This translates into CSARNAVEVPDTQYF.

This chain uses TRBV5-6 with TRBJ1-5; TRBD1 agrees at 9 bases. CDR1 SGHDT and CDR2 YYEEEE come from the germline V gene. The J segment lost 4 bases and the V segment lost 3 bases, leaving 5 bases of the junction unmatched. The CDR3 spans 15 residues. The CDR3 bases are TGTGCCAGCAGCTGCGGGGGACAGGGTAATCAGCCCCAGCATTTT. This gives the protein CASSCGGQGNQPQHF.

This clonotype showed up just a few times. The chain couples TRBV29-1 to TRBJ1-1, with 9 nucleotides matching TRBD1. J was trimmed by 4 bases and V by 2 bases; bases with no gene match: 5. The CDR3 spans 14 residues. CDR1 and CDR2 from the germline V gene are SQVTM and ANQGSEA. The CDR3 DNA sequence: TGCAGCGTTGAAACAGGGGGCTGGGGCACTGAAGCTTTCTTT. Translation: CSVETGGWGTEAFF.

This clonotype was recorded once. The rearrangement joins TRBV6-5 to TRBJ2-1; 9 bases map to TRBD1. This CDR3 comprises 17 residues. CDR1 and CDR2 (germline): MNHEY, SVGAGI. Unmatched junction bases numbered 10, after V lost 0 bases and J lost 7 bases. The CDR3 loop reads CASSYSLQDRGLNEQFF. The CDR3 DNA is TGTGCCAGCAGTTACTCTCTGCAGGACAGGGGTCTGAATGAGCAGTTCTTC.

This clonotype was seen a few times. The chain combines TRBV5-1 with TRBJ2-7, with TRBD2 identical over 7 bases. The CDR3 is 15 residues long. V lost 1 base to trimming and J lost 5 bases; unmatched junction nucleotides: 9. Germline V gives CDR1 SGHRS, CDR2 YFSETQ. The CDR3 DNA sequence: TGCGCCAGCAGCTTGCTGTCTAGCGGAAACCACGAGCAGTACTTC. Protein product: CASSLLSSGNHEQYF.

The rearrangement links TRBV5-1 to TRBJ2-2; 7 nucleotides match TRBD1. Germline V gives CDR1 SGHRS, CDR2 YFSETQ. V lost 0 bases to trimming and J lost 2 bases; unmatched junction nucleotides: 10. The CDR3 loop spans 18 amino acids. CDR3 residues: CASSLAGSTGINTGELFF. The CDR3 DNA reads TGCGCCAGCAGCTTGGCCGGGTCGACAGGGATTAACACCGGGGAGCTGTTTTTT.

This chain links TRBV20-1 with TRBJ2-3; 10 positions match TRBD2. The CDR3 is made up of 13 amino acids. Losses at the gene ends were 6 bases for V and 5 bases for J; bases not matched to a gene: 5. CDR1 and CDR2 (germline): DFQATT, SNEGSKA (reference sequence). Written as DNA, the CDR3 is TGCAGTGCCCGGGGACTAGCGCAAGATACGCAGTATTTT. The encoded protein is CSARGLAQDTQYF.

The V and J genes are TRBV20-1 and TRBJ1-6; D might be TRBD1 (5 bases). The CDR3 is made up of 16 amino acids. Germline V gene sequence: CDR1 DFQATT, CDR2 SNEGSKA (reference sequence). The V and J ends lost 3 bases and 7 bases respectively, with 19 bases between them. The CDR3, as DNA: TGCAGTGCTAGTGAGCGCAGGGATAATAGGAATTCACCCCTCCACTTT. Amino acids: CSASERRDNRNSPLHF.

The chain links TRBV7-2 to TRBJ2-5, with 7 bases matching TRBD1. Trimming at V came to 4 bases and at J to 11 bases, leaving 13 bases not matched to a gene. This CDR3 comprises 14 residues. In germline, CDR1 is SGHTA, CDR2 FQGNSA. Here the CDR3 DNA reads TGTGCCAGCAGCTCGTCCGGGACAGCTATGAGGCAGTACTTC. It translates to CASSSSGTAMRQYF.

This clonotype appeared a few times. The chain links TRBV20-1 to TRBJ2-3; D could derive from TRBD1 or TRBD2 (6 bases each). Deletions cut 3 bases from V and 0 bases from J, with 10 bases between. CDR1 is DFQATT, CDR2 SNEGSKA, per germline (reference sequence). This CDR3 is 14 amino acids long. CDR3 residues: CSASGGQSTDTQYF. CDR3 bases: TGCAGTGCTAGCGGGGGCCAAAGCACAGATACGCAGTATTTT.

The chain couples TRBV6-5 to TRBJ2-1, with 8 bases that match TRBD2. This CDR3 comprises 16 residues. With V trimmed by 0 bases and J by 9 bases, 10 bases remained unmatched. The germline V gene encodes CDR1 MNHEY and CDR2 SVGAGI. In DNA form, the CDR3 reads TGTGCCAGCAGTTACTCTTTGGCGGGAGGTACGGGTGAGCAGTTCTTC. This sequence encodes CASSYSLAGGTGEQFF.

In this sample, this clonotype turned up a few times. V usage is TRBV29-1 and J usage is TRBJ2-7; 9 bases line up with TRBD1. The V segment lost 2 bases and the J segment 7 bases; nucleotides outside the gene matches: 12. Germline lookup yields CDR1 SQVTM and CDR2 ANQGSEA. The CDR3 is 15 amino acids. The CDR3 coding sequence is TGCAGCGTTGAACCGGGACAGGGCGCCTACAATGAGCAGTACTTC. Translating gives CSVEPGQGAYNEQYF.

The chain employs TRBV20-1 and TRBJ1-6; D might be TRBD1 (5 bases). V lost 0 bases, J lost 0 bases, and 15 bases lay in between. CDR1 DFQATT and CDR2 SNEGSKA come from the germline V gene (reference sequence). CDR3 length equals 18 residues. CDR3 in amino acids: CSARESSGGSSYNSPLHF. CDR3 nucleotides: TGCAGTGCTAGAGAATCTTCCGGGGGAAGCTCCTATAATTCACCCCTCCACTTT.

This clonotype occurred a few times. This chain uses TRBV7-6 with TRBJ1-1; TRBD1 might be the D (5 bases). The CDR3 loop spans 14 amino acids. Germline V gives CDR1 SGHVS, CDR2 FNYEAQ. V lost 7 bases to trimming and J lost 7 bases, with 19 bases between them. The CDR3 region is CASKGTRSACEAFF. The CDR3 DNA follows: TGTGCCAGCAAAGGGACGCGTTCTGCCTGTGAAGCTTTCTTT.

The genes are TRBV7-9 and TRBJ2-1, with TRBD2 matching over 9 bases. This CDR3 has 14 residues. The junction had 6 bases not matched to a gene; V was cut back by 4 bases and J by 8 bases. Germline V gene data show CDR1 as SEHNR and CDR2 as FQNEAQ (reference sequence). CDR3 protein: CASSWVAGADEQFF. Written as DNA, the CDR3 is TGTGCCAGCAGCTGGGTAGCGGGAGCGGATGAGCAGTTCTTC.

The chain is built from TRBV11-2 and TRBJ2-1; TRBD2 matches at 14 bases. The CDR3 covers 19 residues. The trim removed 0 bases at V and 6 bases at J, leaving 10 bases unmatched. The germline V gene has CDR1 SGHAT and CDR2 FQNNGV. CDR3 sequence reads: CASSLDAGLAGVRGNEQFF. CDR3 DNA sequence: TGTGCCAGCAGCTTAGACGCGGGACTAGCGGGAGTAAGAGGCAATGAGCAGTTCTTC.